The rows below give T cell receptor beta chains drawn from one sample of a study of blood T cell repertoires in COVID-19. TCRdb's copy holds only in-frame clones and misses some; the assay was immunoSEQ multiplex PCR. The repertoire holds hundreds of thousands of clones, with roughly 90% as singletons. The specimen was peripheral blood. The receptors derive from a woman between 25 and 40 years old with active or convalescent COVID-19. CDR3s include the opening cysteine and the closing phenylalanine or tryptophan. The D gene is left open where the match is weak. Only part of the rows carry a size: once, few, many, or a class if the clone is expanded.

CDR3nt,CDR3aa,d_gene,j_gene,len,v_gene,abundance
TGCAGCGCTCTAAACACTGAAGCTTTCTTT,CSALNTEAFF,.,TRBJ1-1,10,TRBV29-1,.
TGTGCCAGCAGTGATCAGACAGGGCCCGGGGAGCTGTTTTTT,CASSDQTGPGELFF,TRBD1,TRBJ2-2,14,TRBV6-1,few
TGCGCCAGCAGCCCGGGACTAGCTTACGAGCAGTACTTC,CASSPGLAYEQYF,TRBD2,TRBJ2-7,13,TRBV4-1,.
TGTGCCAGCAGCGAGCGCGACGAGCAGTACTTC,CASSERDEQYF,.,TRBJ2-7,11,TRBV28,.
TGTGCCAGCAGCCCCGCCGGGACTGTCTACGAGCAGTACTTC,CASSPAGTVYEQYF,.,TRBJ2-7,14,TRBV11-2,.
TGCGCCAGCAGCCAAGATCCAGGCAACTCTGGAAACACCATATATTTT,CASSQDPGNSGNTIYF,.,TRBJ1-3,16,TRBV4-1,.
TGTGCCAGCAGCGTAGAATGGTCGGGCACAGATACGCAGTATTTT,CASSVEWSGTDTQYF,.,TRBJ2-3,15,TRBV9,few
TGCGCCAGCAGCTTTAGCGGGGATATCACCGGGGAGCTGTTTTTT,CASSFSGDITGELFF,TRBD2,TRBJ2-2,15,TRBV5-1,.
TGTGCCACCAGCAGAGGGGACAGGGAGGTAGATGGCTACACCTTC,CATSRGDREVDGYTF,TRBD1,TRBJ1-2,15,TRBV15,once
TGTGCCAGCAGTTTAAGTCAGGGGCTCCCCACTGAAGCTTTCTTT,CASSLSQGLPTEAFF,.,TRBJ1-1,15,TRBV27,.
TGTGCCAGTAGTACCCTCACCAGCTCCTACAATGAGCAGTTCTTC,CASSTLTSSYNEQFF,.,TRBJ2-1,15,TRBV19,.
TGTGCCAGCAGTGAGGGACAGGGGGATCAGCCCCAGCATTTT,CASSEGQGDQPQHF,TRBD1,TRBJ1-5,14,TRBV2,.
TGTGCCACCAGCAGAGAGGGGAACAGGGAAATGGTCCCCTACGAGCAGTACTTC,CATSREGNREMVPYEQYF,.,TRBJ2-7,18,TRBV15,.
TGCGCCAGCAGCCATGACAGTCCGGAGACCCAGTACTTC,CASSHDSPETQYF,.,TRBJ2-5,13,TRBV5-1,.
TGTGCCAGCAGTGGGCGACAGCTGATGAACACTGAAGCTTTCTTT,CASSGRQLMNTEAFF,.,TRBJ1-1,15,TRBV6-6,few
TGTGCCAGCAGCCCTACGACAGATAGCAATCAGCCCCAGCATTTT,CASSPTTDSNQPQHF,.,TRBJ1-5,15,TRBV3-1/TRBV3-2,.
TGTGCCAGTAAGGACAGGGGAACTTCACCCCTCCACTTT,CASKDRGTSPLHF,TRBD1,TRBJ1-6,13,TRBV19,.
TGTGCCAGCAGCCAAGGACAGGGGTTGGACTATGGCTACACCTTC,CASSQGQGLDYGYTF,TRBD1,TRBJ1-2,15,TRBV3-1/TRBV3-2,.
TGTGCCAGCAGCCGGGACACCTCGAACACTGAAGCTTTCTTT,CASSRDTSNTEAFF,.,TRBJ1-1,14,TRBV27,once
TGTGCCAGCAGCTTAGGGGGGCGGCAGCCCCAGCATTTT,CASSLGGRQPQHF,.,TRBJ1-5,13,TRBV7-9,.
TGTGCCAGCAGCCTCCTGTTGCAGCCCCAGCATTTT,CASSLLLQPQHF,.,TRBJ1-5,12,TRBV6-5,.
TGTGCCAGCAGTTACCGGGACAGCTCCTACGAGCAGTACTTC,CASSYRDSSYEQYF,TRBD1,TRBJ2-7,14,TRBV6-5,.
TGTGCCAGCAGCTTGGTGCACGGACAGATGAACACTGAAGCTTTCTTT,CASSLVHGQMNTEAFF,.,TRBJ1-1,16,TRBV5-8,.
TGCGCCAGCAGCCAAGATTTAGATTCGGGGGACATTCAGTACTTC,CASSQDLDSGDIQYF,.,TRBJ2-4,15,TRBV4-1,.
TGTGCCAGCAGCCCCGGGACAGCCCAAGAGACCCAGTACTTC,CASSPGTAQETQYF,TRBD1,TRBJ2-5,14,TRBV7-2,once
TGTGCCAGCAGTTACGGTGGGGCCTACACAGATACGCAGTATTTT,CASSYGGAYTDTQYF,.,TRBJ2-3,15,TRBV6-5,.
TGTGCCAGCAGCCCACCGACTAGCGGGGGTACCTACAATGAGCAGTTCTTC,CASSPPTSGGTYNEQFF,TRBD2,TRBJ2-1,17,TRBV13,.
TGTGCCAGTAGTGCAGCGACAGGGGGCGGCTACGAGCAGTACTTC,CASSAATGGGYEQYF,TRBD1,TRBJ2-7,15,TRBV19,.
TGTGCCAGCAGTGGGGGCGTCACAGATACGCAGTATTTT,CASSGGVTDTQYF,.,TRBJ2-3,13,TRBV7-9,.